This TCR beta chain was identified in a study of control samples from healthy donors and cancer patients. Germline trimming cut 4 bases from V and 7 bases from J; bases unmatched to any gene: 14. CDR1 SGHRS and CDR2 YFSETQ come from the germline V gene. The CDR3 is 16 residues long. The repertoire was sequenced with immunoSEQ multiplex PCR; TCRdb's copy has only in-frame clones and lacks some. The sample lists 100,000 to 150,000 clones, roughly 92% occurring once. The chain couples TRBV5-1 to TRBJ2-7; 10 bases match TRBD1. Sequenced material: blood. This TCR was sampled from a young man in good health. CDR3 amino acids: CASSKDYRDRGWEQYF. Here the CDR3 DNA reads TGCGCCAGCAGCAAAGACTACCGGGACAGGGGTTGGGAGCAGTACTTC.